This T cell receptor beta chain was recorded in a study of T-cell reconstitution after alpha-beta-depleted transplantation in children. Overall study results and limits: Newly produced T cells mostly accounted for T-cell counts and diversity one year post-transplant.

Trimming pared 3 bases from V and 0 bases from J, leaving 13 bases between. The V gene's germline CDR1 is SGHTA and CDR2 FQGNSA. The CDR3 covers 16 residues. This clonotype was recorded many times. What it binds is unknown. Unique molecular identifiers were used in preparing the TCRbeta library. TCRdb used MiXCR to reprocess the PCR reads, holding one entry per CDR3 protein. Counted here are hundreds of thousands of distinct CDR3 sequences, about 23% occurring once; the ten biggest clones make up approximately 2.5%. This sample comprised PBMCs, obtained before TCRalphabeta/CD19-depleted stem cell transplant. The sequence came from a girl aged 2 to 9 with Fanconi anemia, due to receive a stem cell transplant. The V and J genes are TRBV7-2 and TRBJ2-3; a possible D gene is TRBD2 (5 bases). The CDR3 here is CASSLDSQPSTDTQYF. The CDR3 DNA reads TGTGCCAGCAGCTTGGACTCCCAACCTAGCACAGATACGCAGTATTTT. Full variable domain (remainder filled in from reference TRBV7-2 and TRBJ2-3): GAGVSQSPSNKVTEKGKDVELRCDPISGHTALYWYRQSLGQGLEFLIYFQGNSAPDKSGLPSDRFSAERTGGSVSTLTIQRTQQEDSAVYLCASSLDSQPSTDTQYFGPGTRLTVL.